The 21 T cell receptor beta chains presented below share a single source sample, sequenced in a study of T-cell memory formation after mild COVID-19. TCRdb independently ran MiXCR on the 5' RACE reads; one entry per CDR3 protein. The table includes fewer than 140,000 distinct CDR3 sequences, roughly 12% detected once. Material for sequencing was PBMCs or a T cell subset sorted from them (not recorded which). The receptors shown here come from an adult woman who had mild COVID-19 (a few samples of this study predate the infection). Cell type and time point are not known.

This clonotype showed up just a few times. CDR3 residues: CASSPRGTGRSETQYF. The CDR3 DNA follows: TGTGCCAGTAGCCCCCGAGGGACAGGGCGGTCGGAGACCCAGTACTTC. The rearrangement links TRBV19 to TRBJ2-5; 9 nucleotides match TRBD1. The trim removed 6 bases at V and 5 bases at J, leaving 13 bases unmatched. Germline V gene data show CDR1 as LNHDA and CDR2 as SQIVND (reference sequence). CDR3 length equals 16 residues.

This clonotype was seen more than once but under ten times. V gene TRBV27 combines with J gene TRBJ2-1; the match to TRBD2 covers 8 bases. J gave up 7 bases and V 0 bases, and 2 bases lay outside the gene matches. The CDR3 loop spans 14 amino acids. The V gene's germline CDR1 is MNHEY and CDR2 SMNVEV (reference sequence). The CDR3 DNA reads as TGTGCCAGCAGTTTATCGAGACTAGCGAATGAGCAGTTCTTC. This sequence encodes CASSLSRLANEQFF.

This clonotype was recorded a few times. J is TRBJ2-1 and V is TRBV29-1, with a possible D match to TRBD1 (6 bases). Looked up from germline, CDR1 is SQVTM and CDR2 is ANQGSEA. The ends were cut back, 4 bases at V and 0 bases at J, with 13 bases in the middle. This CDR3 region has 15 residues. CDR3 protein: CSVVGTSSSYNEQFF. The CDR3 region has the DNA TGCAGCGTTGTAGGGACAAGTTCCTCCTACAATGAGCAGTTCTTC.

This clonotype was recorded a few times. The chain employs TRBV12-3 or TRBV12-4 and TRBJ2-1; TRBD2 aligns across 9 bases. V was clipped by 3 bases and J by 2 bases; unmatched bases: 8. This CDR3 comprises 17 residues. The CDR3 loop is CASSLGIAGVTYNEQFF. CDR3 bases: TGTGCCAGCAGTTTGGGGATAGCGGGAGTCACCTACAATGAGCAGTTCTTC.

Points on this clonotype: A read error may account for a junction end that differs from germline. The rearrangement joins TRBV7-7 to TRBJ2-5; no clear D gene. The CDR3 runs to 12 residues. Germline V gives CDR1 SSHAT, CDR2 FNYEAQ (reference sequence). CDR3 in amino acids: CASSPPQETQYF. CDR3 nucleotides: TGTGCTAGCAGCCCCCCCCAAGAGACCCAGTACTTC.

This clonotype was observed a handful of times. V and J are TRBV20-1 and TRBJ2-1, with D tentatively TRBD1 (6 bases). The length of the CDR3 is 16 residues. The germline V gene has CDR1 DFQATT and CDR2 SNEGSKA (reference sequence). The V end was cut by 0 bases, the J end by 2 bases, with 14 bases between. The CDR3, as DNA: TGCAGTGCTAGAGATCCAGGGGCGCACACCTACAATGAGCAGTTCTTC. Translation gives CSARDPGAHTYNEQFF.

The CDR3 loop reads CASSQDSPGAYTGELFF. In nucleotides, the CDR3 is TGTGCCAGCAGCCAAGATTCCCCGGGGGCCTACACCGGGGAGCTGTTTTTT. V gene TRBV14 combines with J gene TRBJ2-2; either TRBD1 or TRBD2 may fit D (6 bases each). The CDR3 loop spans 17 amino acids. CDR1 SGHDN and CDR2 FVKESK come from the germline V gene. V was trimmed by 0 bases and J by 3 bases, leaving 14 bases between them. The entire variable domain, with the rest obtained from reference TRBV14 and TRBJ2-2, is as follows: EAGVTQFPSHSVIEKGQTVTLRCDPISGHDNLYWYRRVMGKEIKFLLHFVKESKQDESGMPNNRFLAERTGGTYSTLKVQPAELEDSGVYFCASSQDSPGAYTGELFFGEGSRLTVL.

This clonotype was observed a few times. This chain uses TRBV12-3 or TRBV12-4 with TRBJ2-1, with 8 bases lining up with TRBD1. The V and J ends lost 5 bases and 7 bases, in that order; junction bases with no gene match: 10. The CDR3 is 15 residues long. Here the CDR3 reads CASSPPATGVNEQFF. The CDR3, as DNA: TGTGCCAGCAGTCCCCCCGCGACAGGGGTGAATGAGCAGTTCTTC.

The chain's CDR3 is CASSSALDSYGYTF. The DNA for the CDR3 is TGTGCCAGCAGTTCCGCCTTGGACAGCTATGGCTACACCTTC. J is TRBJ1-2 and V is TRBV27; D is possibly TRBD1 (6 bases). There are 14 residues in the CDR3. Germline assignment: CDR1 MNHEY and CDR2 SMNVEV (reference sequence). The V and J ends lost 4 bases and 4 bases respectively, with 13 bases between them.

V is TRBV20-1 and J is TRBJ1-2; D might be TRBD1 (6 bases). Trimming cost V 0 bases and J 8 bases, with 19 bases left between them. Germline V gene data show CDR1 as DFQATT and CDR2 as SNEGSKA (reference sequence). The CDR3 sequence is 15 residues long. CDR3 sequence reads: CSARENREGFYGYTF. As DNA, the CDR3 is TGCAGTGCTAGAGAAAACAGGGAGGGGTTTTACGGCTACACCTTC.

CDR3 residues: CASRLTGGAGANVLTF. CDR3 in DNA: TGTGCCAGCAGACTCACAGGGGGCGCTGGGGCCAACGTCCTGACTTTC. The chain combines TRBV7-9 with TRBJ2-6; 9 bases are shared with TRBD1. Per germline, CDR1 SEHNR and CDR2 FQNEAQ (reference sequence). Trimming took 6 bases from V and 2 from J; bases not matched to a gene: 5. This CDR3 contains 16 residues.

The CDR3: CASSLIDTWGTGELFF. CDR3 DNA sequence: TGTGCCAGCAGCTTAATCGACACTTGGGGCACCGGGGAGCTGTTTTTT. The chain joins TRBV7-6 to TRBJ2-2; no clear D gene. CDR1 and CDR2 from the germline V gene are SGHVS and FNYEAQ. CDR3 length equals 16 residues. V was shortened by 2 bases and J by 4 bases, with 14 bases between the two germline ends.

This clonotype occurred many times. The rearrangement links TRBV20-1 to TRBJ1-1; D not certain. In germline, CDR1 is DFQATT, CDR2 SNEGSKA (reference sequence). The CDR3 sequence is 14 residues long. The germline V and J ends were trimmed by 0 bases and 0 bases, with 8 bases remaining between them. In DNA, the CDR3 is TGCAGTGCTAGAGATGTGGAGATGAACACTGAAGCTTTCTTT. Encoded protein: CSARDVEMNTEAFF.

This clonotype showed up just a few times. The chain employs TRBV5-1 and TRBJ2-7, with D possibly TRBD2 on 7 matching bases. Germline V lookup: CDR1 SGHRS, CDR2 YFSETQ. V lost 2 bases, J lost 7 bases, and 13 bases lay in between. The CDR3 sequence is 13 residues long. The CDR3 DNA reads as TGCGCCAGCAGCTTAGGGGGGGCGCTTGAGCAGTACTTC. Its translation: CASSLGGALEQYF.

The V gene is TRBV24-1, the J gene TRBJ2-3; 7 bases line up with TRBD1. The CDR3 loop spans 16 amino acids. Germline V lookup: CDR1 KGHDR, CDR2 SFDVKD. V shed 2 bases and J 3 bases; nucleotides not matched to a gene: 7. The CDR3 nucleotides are TGTGCCACCAGTGATTCTGACAGGGTAGGGACAGATACGCAGTATTTT. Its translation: CATSDSDRVGTDTQYF.

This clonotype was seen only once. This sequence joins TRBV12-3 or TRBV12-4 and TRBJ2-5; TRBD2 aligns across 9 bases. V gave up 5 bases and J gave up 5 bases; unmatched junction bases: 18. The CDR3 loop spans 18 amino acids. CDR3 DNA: TGTGCCAGCAGTGCAAGGACTAGCGTGGGGGCCTTCGGGGAGACCCAGTACTTC. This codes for CASSARTSVGAFGETQYF.

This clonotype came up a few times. The CDR3 DNA follows: TGTGCCAGCAGTTTCAGGGGCGGGGAGACCCAGTACTTC. Translation gives CASSFRGGETQYF. The chain employs TRBV12-3 or TRBV12-4 and TRBJ2-5; TRBD1 might be the D (6 bases). V lost 3 bases to trimming and J lost 5 bases, with 10 bases between them. This CDR3 is built from 13 residues.

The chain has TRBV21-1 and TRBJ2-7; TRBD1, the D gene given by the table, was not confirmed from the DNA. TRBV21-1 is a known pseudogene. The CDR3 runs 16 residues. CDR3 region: CASSKREQGISSEQYF. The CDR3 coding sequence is TGTGCCAGCAGCAAAAGGGAACAGGGGATAAGTAGCGAGCAGTACTTC.

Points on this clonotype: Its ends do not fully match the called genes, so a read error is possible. The CDR3 is CASSEPPQGNF. The CDR3 DNA sequence: TGTGCCAGCAGTGAACCTCCACAGGGGAACTTC. The rearrangement links TRBV6-1 to TRBJ2-4; the match to TRBD1 covers 7 bases. Per the germline V gene, CDR1 is MNHNS and CDR2 is SASEGT. This CDR3 is built from 11 residues.

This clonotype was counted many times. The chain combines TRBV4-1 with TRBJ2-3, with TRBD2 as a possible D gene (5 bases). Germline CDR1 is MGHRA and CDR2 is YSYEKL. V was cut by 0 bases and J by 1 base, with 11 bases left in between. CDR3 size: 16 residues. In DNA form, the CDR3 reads TGCGCCAGCAGCCAAGAAGAACGGGGTGGCACAGATACGCAGTATTTT. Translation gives CASSQEERGGTDTQYF.

The CDR3, as DNA: TGTGCCAGTGAGAGACCGGACACCGCCTACGAGCAGTACTTC. Protein: CASERPDTAYEQYF. The chain combines TRBV7-9 with TRBJ2-7, with D tentatively TRBD1 (5 bases). This CDR3 spans 14 amino acids. Germline assignment: CDR1 SEHNR and CDR2 FQNEAQ (reference sequence). The germline V and J ends were trimmed by 9 bases and 2 bases, with 17 bases remaining between them.